This T cell receptor beta chain came from a study of cytomegalovirus exposure and HLA in healthy donors. The PCR made use of 60 Vbeta and 13 Jbeta primers. Some clones are missing from TCRdb's copy, which holds only in-frame ones; the method was immunoSEQ multiplex PCR. The table lists almost 95,000 clones, around three fifths of them singletons, with under 5% in the top ten. Trimming removed 3 bases at V and 1 base at J, with 6 bases between. Germline V gene sequence: CDR1 SGHAT, CDR2 FQNNGV. The CDR3 length is 13 residues. The study's findings and limits: TCR beta chains numbering about 160 were designated cytomegalovirus-associated. While the bulk of TCR sequences proved rare, some public TCRs turned up in many donors.

This clone occurred a few times. Antigen specificity is unknown. V and J are TRBV11-2 and TRBJ1-1; D ambiguous. Material for sequencing was PBMCs. This TCR was sampled from a man aged 30-40 years in good health and CMV-seronegative. In DNA form, the CDR3 reads TGTGCCAGCAGCTTTGACACGAACACTGAAGCTTTCTTT. It specifies CASSFDTNTEAFF.